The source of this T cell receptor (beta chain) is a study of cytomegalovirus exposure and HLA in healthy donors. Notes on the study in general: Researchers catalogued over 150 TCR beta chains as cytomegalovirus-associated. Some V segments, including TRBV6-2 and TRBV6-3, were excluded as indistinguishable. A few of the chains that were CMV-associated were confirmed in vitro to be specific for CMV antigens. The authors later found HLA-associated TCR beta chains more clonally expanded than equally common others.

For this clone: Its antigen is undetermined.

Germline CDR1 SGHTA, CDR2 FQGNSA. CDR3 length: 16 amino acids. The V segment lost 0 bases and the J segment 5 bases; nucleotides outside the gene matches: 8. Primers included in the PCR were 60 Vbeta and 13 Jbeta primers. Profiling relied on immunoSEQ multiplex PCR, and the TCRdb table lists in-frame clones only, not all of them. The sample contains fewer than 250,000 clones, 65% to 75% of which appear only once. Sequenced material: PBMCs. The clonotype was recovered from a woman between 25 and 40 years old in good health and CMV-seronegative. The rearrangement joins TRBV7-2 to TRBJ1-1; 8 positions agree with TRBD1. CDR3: CASSLAWQGAQTEAFF. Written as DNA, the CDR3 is TGTGCCAGCAGCTTAGCGTGGCAGGGGGCGCAAACTGAAGCTTTCTTT.